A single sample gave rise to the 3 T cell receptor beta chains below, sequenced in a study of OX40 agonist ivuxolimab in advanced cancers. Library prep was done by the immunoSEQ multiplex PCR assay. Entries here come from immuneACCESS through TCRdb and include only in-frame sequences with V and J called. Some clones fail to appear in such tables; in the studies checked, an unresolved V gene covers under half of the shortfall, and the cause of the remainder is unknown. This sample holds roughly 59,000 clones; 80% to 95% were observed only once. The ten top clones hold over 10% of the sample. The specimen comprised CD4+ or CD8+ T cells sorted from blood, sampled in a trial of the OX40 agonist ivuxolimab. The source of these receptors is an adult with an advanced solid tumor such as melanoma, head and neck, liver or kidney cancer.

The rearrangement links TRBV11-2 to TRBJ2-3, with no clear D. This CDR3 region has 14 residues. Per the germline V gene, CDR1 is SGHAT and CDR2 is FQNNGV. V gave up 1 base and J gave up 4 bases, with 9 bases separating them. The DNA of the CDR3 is TGTGCCAGCAGCTTAGTAGTGGGTCCAGATACGCAGTATTTT. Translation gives CASSLVVGPDTQYF.

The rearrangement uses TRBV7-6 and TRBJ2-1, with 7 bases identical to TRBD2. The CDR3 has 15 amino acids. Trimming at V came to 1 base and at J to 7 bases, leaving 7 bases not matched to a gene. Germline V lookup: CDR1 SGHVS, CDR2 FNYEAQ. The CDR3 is CASSLDPGGRNEQFF. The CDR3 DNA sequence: TGTGCCAGCAGCTTAGATCCGGGAGGCCGAAATGAGCAGTTCTTC.

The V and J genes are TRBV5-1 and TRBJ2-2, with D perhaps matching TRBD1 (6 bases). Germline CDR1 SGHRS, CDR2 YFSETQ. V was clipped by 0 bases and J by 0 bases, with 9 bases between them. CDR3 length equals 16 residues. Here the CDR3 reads CASSLVGATNTGELFF. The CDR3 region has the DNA TGCGCCAGCAGCTTGGTGGGGGCCACGAACACCGGGGAGCTGTTTTTT.